Listed here are 10 T cell receptor beta chains from one sample, sequenced in a study of graft-versus-host responses after intestinal transplantation. For these receptors, no antigen is known. TCRdb keeps only in-frame clones here, not all; method: immunoSEQ multiplex PCR. Here the sample spans 95,000 to 110,000 clones, 87% being singletons. The input for sequencing was unstimulated CD4+ T cells sorted from spleen or lymph node cells, taken before transplant. The receptors were sampled from a human donor who was the organ donor for an intestinal transplant.

The chain links TRBV30 to TRBJ1-1; a weak D match, TRBD1 (6 bases). In germline, CDR1 is GTSNPN, CDR2 SVGIG (reference sequence). This CDR3 spans 12 amino acids. The V and J ends lost 7 bases and 5 bases respectively, with 14 bases between them. The CDR3 region has the DNA TGTGCCTACGGACAGCGAGGAACTGAAGCTTTCTTT. The encoded protein is CAYGQRGTEAFF.

This clone was seen only once. V usage is TRBV6-5 and J usage is TRBJ2-2, with 8 bases fitting TRBD1. The CDR3 is 16 amino acids. The germline V gene encodes CDR1 MNHEY and CDR2 SVGAGI. The V and J ends lost 2 bases and 7 bases, in that order; junction bases with no gene match: 9. For the CDR3, the DNA is TGTGCCAGCAGTTACGCCAGGGGGCGAAATAGCGGGGAGCTGTTTTTT. It codes for CASSYARGRNSGELFF.

The rearrangement links TRBV2 to TRBJ2-2; TRBD1 matches 7 bases. V dropped 5 bases and J dropped 5; count of bases not matched to a gene: 8. The CDR3 covers 15 residues. Germline CDR1 SNHLY, CDR2 FYNNEI. The CDR3 loop is CASSRQTGTTGELFF. The CDR3 region has the DNA TGTGCCAGCAGTCGTCAGACAGGGACGACCGGGGAGCTGTTTTTT.

The V call is TRBV15, the J call TRBJ1-1, with D possibly TRBD1 on 5 matching bases. There are 15 residues in the CDR3. The V gene lost 2 bases and the J gene lost 5 bases, with 15 bases spanning the gap. CDR1 is LNHNV, CDR2 YYDKDF, per germline (reference sequence). CDR3 in amino acids: CATSRSLAEGTEAFF. CDR3 nucleotides: TGTGCCACCAGCAGATCCCTGGCCGAGGGGACTGAAGCTTTCTTT.

The chain employs TRBV5-1 and TRBJ2-2; TRBD1 agrees at 7 bases. Germline CDR1 reads SGHRS; CDR2 reads YFSETQ. The J segment lost 1 base and the V segment lost 0 bases, leaving 0 bases of the junction unmatched. CDR3 length: 15 residues. In nucleotides, the CDR3 is TGCGCCAGCAGCTTGGGGGACAGGAACACCGGGGAGCTGTTTTTT. This gives the protein CASSLGDRNTGELFF. The full variable domain, in which reference TRBV5-1 and TRBJ2-2 provide the parts outside the CDR3, is KAGVTQTPRYLIKTRGQQVTLSCSPISGHRSVSWYQQTPGQGLQFLFEYFSETQRNKGNFPGRFSGRQFSNSRSEMNVSTLELGDSALYLCASSLGDRNTGELFFGEGSRLTVL.

The chain carries TRBV7-9 and TRBJ2-3; 7 bases are a match to TRBD2. CDR3 length equals 16 residues. The trim removed 5 bases at V and 6 bases at J, leaving 14 bases unmatched. From germline, CDR1 is SEHNR and CDR2 FQNEAQ (reference sequence). CDR3 sequence (DNA): TGTGCCAGCAGCCGCGACCGGACTAGACGTTCGGATACGCAGTATTTT. Translating it yields CASSRDRTRRSDTQYF.

The gene calls are TRBV28 and TRBJ1-1; weak D call: TRBD1 (6 bases). Between the trimmed V and J ends, which lost 7 bases and 12 bases, there was a span of 18 bases. The CDR3 spans 12 residues. Germline V lookup: CDR1 MDHEN, CDR2 SYDVKM. The CDR3 loop is CASTETTGRTFF. Here the CDR3 DNA reads TGTGCCAGCACCGAAACTACAGGGAGAACTTTCTTT.

This sequence joins TRBV7-3 and TRBJ2-3, with no clear D. Germline values: CDR1 SGHTA, CDR2 FQGTGA. The CDR3 extends over 15 amino acids. Trimming removed 5 bases at V and 0 bases at J, with 12 bases between. In nucleotides, the CDR3 is TGTGCCAGCAGCCCGGGCCGCCCTAGCACAGATACGCAGTATTTT. Residues: CASSPGRPSTDTQYF.

In its sample, this clone was seen once. The chain recombines TRBV19 with TRBJ2-4, with D possibly matching TRBD1 (6 bases). This CDR3 contains 15 residues. The germline V gene has CDR1 LNHDA and CDR2 SQIVND (reference sequence). Between the trimmed V and J ends, which lost 6 bases and 1 base, there was a span of 13 bases. The CDR3 loop is CASSLDQGAKNIQYF. In nucleotides, the CDR3 is TGTGCCAGTAGCCTCGACCAGGGGGCCAAAAACATTCAGTACTTC. The whole variable domain, remainder taken from reference TRBV19 and TRBJ2-4, is DGGITQSPKYLFRKEGQNVTLSCEQNLNHDAMYWYRQDPGQGLRLIYYSQIVNDFQKGDIAEGYSVSREKKESFPLTVTSAQKNPTAFYLCASSLDQGAKNIQYFGAGTRLSVL.

CDR3 amino acids: CASSLDRANYGYTF. The CDR3 DNA sequence: TGTGCCAGCAGCTTGGACAGGGCTAACTATGGCTACACCTTC. The V call is TRBV5-4, the J call TRBJ1-2, with D tentatively TRBD1 (6 bases). From germline, CDR1 is SGHNT and CDR2 YYREEE (reference sequence). The CDR3 runs 14 residues. The V gene lost 0 bases and the J gene lost 0 bases, with 6 bases spanning the gap.